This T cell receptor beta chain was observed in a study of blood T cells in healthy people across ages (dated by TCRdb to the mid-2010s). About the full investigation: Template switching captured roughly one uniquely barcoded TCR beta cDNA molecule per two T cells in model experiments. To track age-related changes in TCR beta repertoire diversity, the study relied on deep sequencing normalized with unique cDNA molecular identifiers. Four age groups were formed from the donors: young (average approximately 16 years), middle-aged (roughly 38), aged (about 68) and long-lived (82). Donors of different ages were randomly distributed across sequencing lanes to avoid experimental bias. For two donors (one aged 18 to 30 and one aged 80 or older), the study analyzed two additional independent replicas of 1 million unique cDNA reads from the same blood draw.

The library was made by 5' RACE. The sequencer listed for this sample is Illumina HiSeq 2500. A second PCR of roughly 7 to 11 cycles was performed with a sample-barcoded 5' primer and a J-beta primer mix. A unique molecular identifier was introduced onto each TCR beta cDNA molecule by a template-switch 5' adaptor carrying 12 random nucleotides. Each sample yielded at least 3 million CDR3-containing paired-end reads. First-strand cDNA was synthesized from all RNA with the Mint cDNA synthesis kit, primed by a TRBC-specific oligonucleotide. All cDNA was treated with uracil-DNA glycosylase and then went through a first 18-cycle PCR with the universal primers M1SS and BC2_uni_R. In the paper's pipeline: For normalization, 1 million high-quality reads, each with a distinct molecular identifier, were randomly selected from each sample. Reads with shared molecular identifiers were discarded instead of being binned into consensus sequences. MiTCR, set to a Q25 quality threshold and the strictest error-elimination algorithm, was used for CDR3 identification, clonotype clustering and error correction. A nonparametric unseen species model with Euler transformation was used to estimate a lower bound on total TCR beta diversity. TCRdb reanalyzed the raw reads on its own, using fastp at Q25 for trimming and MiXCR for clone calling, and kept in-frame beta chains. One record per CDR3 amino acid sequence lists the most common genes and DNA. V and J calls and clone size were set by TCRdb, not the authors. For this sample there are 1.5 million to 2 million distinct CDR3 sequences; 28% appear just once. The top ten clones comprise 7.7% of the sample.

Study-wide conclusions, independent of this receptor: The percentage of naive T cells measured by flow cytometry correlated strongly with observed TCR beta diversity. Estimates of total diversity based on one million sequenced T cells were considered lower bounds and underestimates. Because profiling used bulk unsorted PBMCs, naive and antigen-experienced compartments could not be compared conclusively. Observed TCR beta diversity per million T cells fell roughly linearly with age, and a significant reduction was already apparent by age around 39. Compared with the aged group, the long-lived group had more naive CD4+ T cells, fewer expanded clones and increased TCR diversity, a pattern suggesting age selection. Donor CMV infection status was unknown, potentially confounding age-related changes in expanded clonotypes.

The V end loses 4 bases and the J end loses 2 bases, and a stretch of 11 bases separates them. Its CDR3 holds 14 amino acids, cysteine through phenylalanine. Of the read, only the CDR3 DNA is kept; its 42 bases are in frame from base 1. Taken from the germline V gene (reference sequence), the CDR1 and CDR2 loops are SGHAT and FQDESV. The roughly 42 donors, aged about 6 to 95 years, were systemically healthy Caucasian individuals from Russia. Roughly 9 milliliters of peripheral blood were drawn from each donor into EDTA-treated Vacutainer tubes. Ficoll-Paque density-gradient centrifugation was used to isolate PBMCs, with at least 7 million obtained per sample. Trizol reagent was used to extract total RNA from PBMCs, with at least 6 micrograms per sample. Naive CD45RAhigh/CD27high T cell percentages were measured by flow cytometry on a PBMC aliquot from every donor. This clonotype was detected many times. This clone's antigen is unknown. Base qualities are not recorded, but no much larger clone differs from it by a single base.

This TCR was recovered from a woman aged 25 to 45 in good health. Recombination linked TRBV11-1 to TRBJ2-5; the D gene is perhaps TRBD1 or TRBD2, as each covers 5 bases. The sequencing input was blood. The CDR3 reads CASSYWGPQETQYF. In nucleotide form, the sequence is TGTGCCAGCAGCTACTGGGGACCACAAGAGACCCAGTACTTC.